This T cell receptor beta chain was sequenced during a study of blood T cell repertoires in COVID-19. The authors' processing: Amplified reference gene primers provided the basis for estimating nucleated cell counts. The data were produced by immunoSEQ multiplex PCR, yet TCRdb's version contains in-frame clones alone and is incomplete. The D gene and trimming were derived from the DNA, and the V and J assignments and clone size from that table. The sample lists over 95,000 clones, 75% to 90% seen once, with approximately 19% in the top ten. The V end lost 3 bases, the J end lost 6 bases, and 8 bases lay between the germline ends. The CDR3 length is 13 residues. Germline lookup yields CDR1 MNHEY and CDR2 SVGEGT.

This receptor was identified in a human donor with acute or convalescent COVID-19. The donor label of this sample is uncertain. This chain links TRBV6-2 or TRBV6-3 with TRBJ2-2; no clear D. Sequenced: peripheral blood. CDR3 amino acids: CASSYVEAGELFF. As DNA, the CDR3 is TGTGCCAGCAGTTATGTAGAGGCCGGGGAGCTGTTTTTT.